The 20 T cell receptor beta chains in this list originate from one sample, sequenced in a study of OX40 agonist ivuxolimab in advanced cancers. Method: immunoSEQ multiplex PCR; TCRdb's copy keeps in-frame clones and lacks some. In the table there are 1,500 to 2,000 clones, more than 60% of which are singletons. Sequencing used CD4+ or CD8+ T cells sorted from blood, obtained in a trial of the OX40 agonist ivuxolimab. The source is an adult with an advanced solid tumor such as melanoma, head and neck, liver or kidney cancer.

This chain connects TRBV7-7 to TRBJ2-5; D unclear. This CDR3 spans 17 amino acids. The V gene's germline CDR1 is SSHAT and CDR2 FNYEAQ (reference sequence). With 5 bases removed from V and 5 bases from J, the gap between germline ends came to 24 bases. As DNA, the CDR3 is TGTGCCAGCAGCGATAACCAAGGGATCACCGTCGACGAGACCCAGTACTTC. Its protein product is CASSDNQGITVDETQYF.

This rearrangement joins TRBV2 to TRBJ2-3; 10 bases align to TRBD2. Losses at the gene ends were 7 bases for V and 1 base for J; bases not matched to a gene: 8. This CDR3 region has 16 residues. The V gene's germline CDR1 is SNHLY and CDR2 FYNNEI. CDR3 sequence: CASIPAGGPGTDTQYF. The CDR3 DNA reads TGTGCCAGCATCCCAGCGGGGGGGCCTGGCACAGATACGCAGTATTTT.

This clone was observed a few times. The chain joins TRBV14 to TRBJ2-2; D gene uncertain. The V gene lost 4 bases and the J gene lost 1 base, with 10 bases spanning the gap. This CDR3 is built from 15 residues. Germline V gene sequence: CDR1 SGHDN, CDR2 FVKESK. The CDR3: CASSLYPENTGELFF. For the CDR3, the DNA is TGTGCCAGCAGCCTGTACCCCGAGAACACCGGGGAGCTGTTTTTT.

The J gene is TRBJ1-6, the V gene TRBV19; 8 bases are shared with TRBD1. After removal of 4 bases from V and 9 bases from J, the junction contained 5 bases not matched to a gene. Germline CDR1 is LNHDA and CDR2 is SQIVND (reference sequence). The CDR3 covers 14 residues. The CDR3 DNA reads TGTGCCAGTAGTACCCAGGGGGCAATTTCACCCCTCCACTTT. Its protein product is CASSTQGAISPLHF.

The chain joins TRBV27 to TRBJ1-6; D is ambiguous. Germline V gene lookup returns CDR1 MNHEY and CDR2 SMNVEV (reference sequence). The V and J ends lost 1 base and 0 bases respectively, with 4 bases between them. The CDR3 runs to 15 residues. CDR3 DNA sequence: TGTGCCAGCAGTTTATATCGCTCCTATAATTCACCCCTCCACTTT. Amino acid sequence: CASSLYRSYNSPLHF.

The chain links TRBV7-9 to TRBJ2-3; D may correspond to TRBD1 or TRBD2 (6 bases each). V was shortened by 2 bases and J by 2 bases, with 11 bases between the two germline ends. The CDR3 is made up of 15 amino acids. CDR1 SEHNR and CDR2 FQNEAQ come from the germline V gene (reference sequence). The CDR3 DNA reads as TGTGCCAGCAGCTTAACGGGGGACATCACAGATACGCAGTATTTT. Protein sequence: CASSLTGDITDTQYF.

This clone was detected once. V usage is TRBV5-8 and J usage is TRBJ2-5, with D possibly being TRBD1 (7 bases). Germline values: CDR1 SGHTS, CDR2 YDEGEE. Trimming removed 4 bases at V and 2 bases at J, with 21 bases between. The CDR3 sequence is 17 residues long. CDR3 sequence reads: CASSARGVGYGQETQYF. CDR3 nucleotide sequence: TGTGCCAGCAGCGCCAGGGGGGTCGGATACGGACAAGAGACCCAGTACTTC.

This chain joins TRBV6-1 and TRBJ1-1; 7 bases line up with TRBD1. The germline V gene encodes CDR1 MNHNS and CDR2 SASEGT. The CDR3 extends over 15 amino acids. The J segment lost 4 bases and the V segment lost 5 bases, leaving 10 bases of the junction unmatched. CDR3 nucleotides: TGTGCCAGCAGTTCATACAGGGGAAGGAGCACTGAAGCTTTCTTT. It is translated as CASSSYRGRSTEAFF.

This clone appeared once. The CDR3 region is CASTPWEGANTGELFF. CDR3 coding DNA: TGTGCCAGCACCCCTTGGGAGGGCGCGAACACCGGGGAGCTGTTTTTT. V and J are TRBV5-5 and TRBJ2-2, with 7 positions matching TRBD2. The junction had 8 bases not matched to a gene; V was cut back by 6 bases and J by 0 bases. This CDR3 has 16 amino acids. The germline V gene encodes CDR1 SGHKS and CDR2 YYEKEE (reference sequence).

This chain uses TRBV6-1 with TRBJ2-3; 10 nucleotides match TRBD1. The CDR3 extends over 17 amino acids. Germline V gene sequence: CDR1 MNHNS, CDR2 SASEGT. V shed 4 bases and J 6 bases; nucleotides not matched to a gene: 13. CDR3 DNA sequence: TGTGCCAGCAGTGGGGGGGTTCCGGGACAGGGGAGGGATACGCAGTATTTT. Its translation is CASSGGVPGQGRDTQYF.

This chain uses TRBV5-2 with TRBJ1-2. TRBV5-2 counts as a pseudogene. The CDR3 is 16 residues long. Written as DNA, the CDR3 is TGTGCCAGCAACACATTCGGAGAGTACGAGACCTATGGCTACACCTTC. Protein product: CASNTFGEYETYGYTF.

The CDR3 here is CASSPVPGQGYNQPQHF. In DNA, the CDR3 is TGCGCCAGCAGCCCAGTCCCGGGCCAGGGGTATAATCAGCCCCAGCATTTT. The genes are TRBV4-1 and TRBJ1-5; D might be TRBD1 (6 bases). This CDR3 has 17 amino acids. V lost 4 bases and J lost 4, with 20 bases in between. Germline CDR1 and CDR2: MGHRA and YSYEKL.

This chain connects TRBV9 to TRBJ1-6; D call uncertain. Trimming pared 2 bases from V and 9 bases from J, leaving 9 bases between. The length of the CDR3 is 13 residues. Per germline, CDR1 SGDLS and CDR2 YYNGEE. The CDR3 reads CASSVQVVSPLHF. The CDR3 DNA sequence: TGTGCCAGCAGCGTGCAGGTGGTTTCACCCCTCCACTTT. The entire variable domain, with the rest obtained from reference TRBV9 and TRBJ1-6, is as follows: DSGVTQTPKHLITATGQRVTLRCSPRSGDLSVYWYQQSLDQGLQFLIQYYNGEERAKGNILERFSAQQFPDLHSELNLSSLELGDSALYFCASSVQVVSPLHFGNGTRLTVT.

The chain is built from TRBV6-5 and TRBJ1-6; TRBD1 matches at 7 bases. Trimming at V came to 10 bases and at J to 7 bases, leaving 7 bases not matched to a gene. CDR1 and CDR2 from the germline V gene are MNHEY and SVGAGI. CDR3 size: 13 residues. DNA of the CDR3: TGTGCCACCTCCGGGACAGAGAATTCACCCCTCCACTTT. Amino acid sequence: CATSGTENSPLHF.

This chain links TRBV27 with TRBJ1-2, with unresolved D. The V end lost 10 bases, the J end lost 6 bases, and 18 bases lay between the germline ends. This CDR3 spans 13 amino acids. Germline CDR1 MNHEY, CDR2 SMNVEV (reference sequence). The CDR3 sequence is CAKPLGVRNGYTF. Written as DNA, the CDR3 is TGTGCCAAACCACTGGGAGTCCGGAATGGCTACACCTTC.

The chain uses TRBV6-1 and TRBJ1-4; D perhaps matches TRBD1 (5 bases). CDR3 length equals 14 residues. Trimming left V 2 bases short and J 6 bases short, with 10 bases between. Germline values: CDR1 MNHNS, CDR2 SASEGT. The CDR3 nucleotides are TGTGCCAGCAGTGAATTCGCAGGGCATGAAAAACTGTTTTTT. It yields the protein CASSEFAGHEKLFF.

V gene TRBV6-6 combines with J gene TRBJ2-7, with a tentative D call TRBD1 (6 bases). The CDR3 consists of 14 residues. Germline V gene data show CDR1 as MNHNY and CDR2 as SVGAGI (reference sequence). Trimming cost V 8 bases and J 4 bases, with 18 bases left between them. The chain's CDR3 is CASHSILQGYEQYF. For the CDR3, the DNA is TGTGCCAGCCACTCGATTTTACAGGGTTACGAGCAGTACTTC.

This clone has just a few counts. The V and J genes are TRBV2 and TRBJ1-4; a weak D match, TRBD1 (5 bases). Trimming cost V 1 base and J 10 bases, with 13 bases left between them. This CDR3 is built from 14 residues. Germline V lookup: CDR1 SNHLY, CDR2 FYNNEI. CDR3 in DNA: TGTGCCAGCAGTGAAGAGGCAGGGATTGGAAAACTGTTTTTT. Protein sequence: CASSEEAGIGKLFF.

This rearrangement joins TRBV18 to TRBJ1-5; D call uncertain. CDR3 length equals 13 residues. V shed 3 bases and J shed 0 bases, with 3 bases lying between them. Germline CDR1 is KGHSH and CDR2 is LQKENI. The CDR3 here is CASSPFSNQPQHF. DNA of the CDR3: TGTGCCAGCTCACCTTTTAGCAATCAGCCCCAGCATTTT.

V is TRBV27 and J is TRBJ1-6; a weak D match, TRBD1 (5 bases). The CDR3 has 18 amino acids. Trimming stripped 8 bases from V and 0 bases from J, with 20 bases between. The V gene's germline CDR1 is MNHEY and CDR2 SMNVEV (reference sequence). The CDR3 region has the DNA TGTGCCAGCTACCCATTCGGGACGGGGGGCTCCTATAATTCACCCCTCCACTTT. This codes for CASYPFGTGGSYNSPLHF.